Listed below are T cell receptor beta chains from one sample, sequenced in a study of molecular identifiers for immune sequencing clone quantification. MiXCR was run by TCRdb on the PCR reads, yielding one entry per CDR3 protein. This sample has about 500,000 distinct CDR3 sequences; around 23% occur once, and the top ten carry around 0.8%. The material sequenced was naive CD8+ T cells from blood, with Jurkat cell RNA spiked in. These receptors were obtained from a human donor in good health. Some libraries in this study had Jurkat cell RNA spiked in. Each CDR3 is given with its conserved first and last residue. D genes are given only for firm matches. Clone size is shown for a subset of rows, as once, few, many or a class of expanded clone.

v_gene	d_gene	len	abundance	j_gene	CDR3aa	CDR3nt
TRBV27	TRBD2	15	many	TRBJ2-3	CASSLLAGVVDTQYF	TGTGCCAGCAGCTTGCTAGCGGGAGTTGTAGATACGCAGTATTTT
TRBV20-1	TRBD2	15	-	TRBJ2-7	CSARDPSGSFDEQYF	TGCAGTGCTAGAGATCCTAGCGGGAGTTTCGACGAGCAGTACTTC
TRBV6-5	TRBD1	18	-	TRBJ1-5	CASSCQWTGHYSNQPQHF	TGTGCCAGCAGTTGCCAATGGACAGGACACTATAGCAATCAGCCCCAGCATTTT
TRBV7-9	TRBD1	15	few	TRBJ2-7	CASSLALGQAYEQYF	TGTGCCAGCAGCTTAGCGCTGGGACAGGCCTACGAGCAGTACTTC
TRBV4-1	TRBD1	15	-	TRBJ2-7	CASSQATGLRYEQYF	TGCGCCAGCAGCCAAGCGACAGGGCTTCGCTACGAGCAGTACTTC
TRBV24-1	-	13	few	TRBJ2-1	CATPGGLRDEQFF	TGTGCCACCCCCGGGGGGCTTAGGGATGAGCAGTTCTTC
TRBV7-2	TRBD1	17	many	TRBJ2-6	CASPLDEGALGANVLTF	TGTGCCAGCCCGCTCGACGAGGGGGCGCTTGGGGCCAACGTCCTGACTTTC
TRBV20-1	-	14	few	TRBJ1-1	CSAREVEMNTEAFF	TGCAGTGCTAGAGAAGTAGAAATGAACACTGAAGCTTTCTTT
TRBV7-9	-	12	many	TRBJ1-5	CASSFDDQPQHF	TGTGCCAGCAGCTTTGACGACCAGCCCCAGCATTTT
TRBV29-1	TRBD1	12	-	TRBJ2-2	CSVTTGAGELFF	TGCAGCGTTACCACAGGGGCCGGGGAGCTGTTTTTT
TRBV5-1	-	16	few	TRBJ2-3	CASSFRPIGPTDTQYF	TGCGCCAGCAGCTTCCGCCCTATAGGCCCCACAGATACGCAGTATTTT